This T cell receptor (beta chain) was obtained from a study of identical twins. Study-wide results and limits: Conclusions came from cross-sectional statistical analysis, not from following the same donors. Twins shared out-of-frame alpha sequences with excess low generation probability.

Trimming left V 5 bases short and J 5 bases short, with 15 bases between. This CDR3 has 14 amino acids. A universal primer site was incorporated via template switching, and the cDNA contained unique molecular identifiers. TCRdb recomputed calls from the 5' RACE reads with MiXCR, one row per CDR3 protein. The repertoire includes approximately 550,000 distinct CDR3 sequences, about 22% of them detected once, and around 0.47% sits in the top ten. With respect to this clonotype: Its matching antigen is unknown.

These data were also filed under a second study, of yellow fever vaccine responses in identical twins.

The V and J genes are TRBV12-3 or TRBV12-4 and TRBJ2-5; possible D gene TRBD1, 6 bases. The sequenced material came from CD4+ T cells sorted from blood. This receptor was obtained from a woman younger than 30 in good health. In nucleotides, the CDR3 is TGTGCCAGCAGTAGAACAGGGAGTGGGGAGACCCAGTACTTC. Its protein is CASSRTGSGETQYF.